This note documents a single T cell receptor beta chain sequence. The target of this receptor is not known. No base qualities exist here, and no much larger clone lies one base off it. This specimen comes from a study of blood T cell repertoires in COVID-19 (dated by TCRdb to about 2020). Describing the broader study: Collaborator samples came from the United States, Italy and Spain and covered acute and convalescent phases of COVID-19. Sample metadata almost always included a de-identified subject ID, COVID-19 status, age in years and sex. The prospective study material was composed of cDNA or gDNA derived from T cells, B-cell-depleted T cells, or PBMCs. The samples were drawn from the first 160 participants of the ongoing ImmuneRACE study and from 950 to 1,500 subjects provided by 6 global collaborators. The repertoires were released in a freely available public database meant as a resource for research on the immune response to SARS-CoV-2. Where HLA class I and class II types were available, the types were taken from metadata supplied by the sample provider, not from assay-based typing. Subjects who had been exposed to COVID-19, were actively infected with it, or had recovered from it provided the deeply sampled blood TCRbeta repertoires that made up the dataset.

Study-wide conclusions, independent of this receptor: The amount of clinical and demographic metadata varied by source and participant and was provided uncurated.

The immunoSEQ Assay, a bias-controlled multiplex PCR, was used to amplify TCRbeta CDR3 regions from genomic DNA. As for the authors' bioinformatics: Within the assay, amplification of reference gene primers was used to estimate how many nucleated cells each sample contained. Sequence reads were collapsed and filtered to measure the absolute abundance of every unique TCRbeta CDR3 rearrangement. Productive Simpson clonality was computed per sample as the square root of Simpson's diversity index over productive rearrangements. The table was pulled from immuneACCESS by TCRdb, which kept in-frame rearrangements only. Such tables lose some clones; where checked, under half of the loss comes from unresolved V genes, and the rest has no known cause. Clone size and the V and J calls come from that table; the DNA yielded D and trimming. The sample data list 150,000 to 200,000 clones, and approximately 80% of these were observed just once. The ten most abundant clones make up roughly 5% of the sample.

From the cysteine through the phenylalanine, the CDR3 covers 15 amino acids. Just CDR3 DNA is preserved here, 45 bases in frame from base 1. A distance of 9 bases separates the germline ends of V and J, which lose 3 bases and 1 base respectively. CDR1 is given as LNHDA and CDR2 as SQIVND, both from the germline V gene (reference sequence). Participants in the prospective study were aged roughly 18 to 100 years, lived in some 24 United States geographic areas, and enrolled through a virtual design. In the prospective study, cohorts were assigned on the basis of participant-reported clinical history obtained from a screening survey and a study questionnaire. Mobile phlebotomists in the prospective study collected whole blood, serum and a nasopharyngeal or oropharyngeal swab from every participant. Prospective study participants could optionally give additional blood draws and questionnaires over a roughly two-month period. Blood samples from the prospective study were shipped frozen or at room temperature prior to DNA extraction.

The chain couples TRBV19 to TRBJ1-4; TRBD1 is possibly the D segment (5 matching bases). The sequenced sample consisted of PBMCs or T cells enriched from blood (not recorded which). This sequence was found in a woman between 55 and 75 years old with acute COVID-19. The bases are TGTGCCAGTAGTATGTGGGGGGGAACTAATGAAAAACTGTTTTTT. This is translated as CASSMWGGTNEKLFF.